This TCR beta chain comes out of a study of beta chain features in type 1 diabetes. General observations from the study: A cDNA-based sequencing approach could over-represent cells with high TCR expression. In all four CD4+ subsets, TCRB CDR3 length was significantly, moderately reduced in type 1 diabetes. More deletions and fewer insertions at VDJ junctions were seen in type 1 diabetes patients.

TCRB transcripts that were expressed got sequenced, as all of the isolated RNA had been reverse transcribed. Clones were read by immunoSEQ multiplex PCR, and TCRdb kept only the in-frame ones, dropping some. Here the sample spans 300,000 to 400,000 clones, around a tenth being singletons. This clone appeared a few times. No antigen is known for it. Per germline, CDR1 MNHEY and CDR2 SVGAGI. Germline trimming cut 5 bases from V and 4 bases from J; bases unmatched to any gene: 7. This CDR3 has 14 amino acids. This clonotype was sampled from a man aged 25-45 years with type 1 diabetes. The rearrangement links TRBV6-5 to TRBJ1-1; TRBD1 matches 7 bases. Sequencing was done on a sample of central memory CD4+ T cells from blood. The CDR3: CASSTDREVTEAFF. Here the CDR3 DNA reads TGTGCCAGCAGTACCGACAGGGAGGTCACTGAAGCTTTCTTT.